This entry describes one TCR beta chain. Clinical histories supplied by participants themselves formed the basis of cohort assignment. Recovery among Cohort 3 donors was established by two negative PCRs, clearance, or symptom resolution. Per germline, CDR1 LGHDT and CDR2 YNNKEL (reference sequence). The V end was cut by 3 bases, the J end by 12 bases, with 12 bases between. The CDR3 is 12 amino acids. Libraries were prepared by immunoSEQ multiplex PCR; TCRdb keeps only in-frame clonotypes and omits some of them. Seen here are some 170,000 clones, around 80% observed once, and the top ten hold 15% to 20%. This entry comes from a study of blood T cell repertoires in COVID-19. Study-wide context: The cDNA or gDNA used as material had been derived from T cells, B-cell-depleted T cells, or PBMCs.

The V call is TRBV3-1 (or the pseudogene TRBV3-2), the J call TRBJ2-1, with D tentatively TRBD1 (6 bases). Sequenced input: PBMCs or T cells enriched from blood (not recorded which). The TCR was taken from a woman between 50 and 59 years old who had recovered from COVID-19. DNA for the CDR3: TGTGCCAGCAGCCATAGGGGGTTTGCGCAGTTCTTC. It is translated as CASSHRGFAQFF.